This is a list of T cell receptor beta chains from one sample in a study of T-cell reconstitution after alpha-beta-depleted transplantation in children. One entry per CDR3 protein, called by TCRdb with MiXCR from the PCR reads. The sample contains fewer than 750,000 distinct CDR3 sequences, 27% of which appear only once. Sample: PBMCs, taken before TCRalphabeta/CD19-depleted stem cell transplant. The receptors were sampled from a boy under two years old with Wiskott-Aldrich syndrome, due to receive a stem cell transplant. CDR3s include the opening cysteine and the closing phenylalanine or tryptophan. The order of the fields is D gene, J gene, clone size, V gene, CDR3 DNA, CDR3 protein. A D gene is named only where the DNA matches it firmly. Clone size is stated in some rows and not others, as once, few, many or a class when expanded.

TRBD1,TRBJ1-2,NA,TRBV12-3/TRBV12-4,TGTGCCAGCAGTGACCCCGTGACAGGGGGCAGTGGCTACACCTTC,CASSDPVTGGSGYTF
TRBD2,TRBJ2-7,NA,TRBV20-1,TGCAGTGCTGGACTGACTAGCGGGGCCTACGAGCAGTACTTC,CSAGLTSGAYEQYF
NA,TRBJ2-1,NA,TRBV29-1,TGCAGCGTTGAAATTGCTAGCCGATACAATGAGCAGTTCTTC,CSVEIASRYNEQFF
NA,TRBJ1-6,NA,TRBV20-1,TGCAGTGCTACTTCCCATGGGCGCAGCATGTATTCACCCCTCCACTTT,CSATSHGRSMYSPLHF
TRBD2,TRBJ2-5,NA,TRBV12-3/TRBV12-4,TGTGCCAGCAGTCCCCTCATAGCGGGAGGGCCGGAGGGAGAAGAGACCCAGTACTTC,CASSPLIAGGPEGEETQYF
TRBD1,TRBJ2-2,NA,TRBV4-1,TGCGCCAGCAGCCAAACCGAGACAGGGAAGACCGGGGAGCTGTTTTTT,CASSQTETGKTGELFF
TRBD2,TRBJ2-1,NA,TRBV5-1,TGCGCCAGCAGCGCGCGGGAGAGGGTGTACAATGAGCAGTTCTTC,CASSARERVYNEQFF
TRBD1,TRBJ1-5,NA,TRBV24-1,TGTGCCACCAGTGACGACAGGGGGGAGAGTAGGAGCAATCAGCCCCAGCATTTT,CATSDDRGESRSNQPQHF
NA,TRBJ2-1,few,TRBV29-1,TGCAGCGCAGGAACCCCTGGTTACAATGAGCAGTTCTTC,CSAGTPGYNEQFF
TRBD2,TRBJ2-5,few,TRBV5-1,TGCGCCAGCAGCTTAACTAGCGGGAGTGAGACCCAGTACTTC,CASSLTSGSETQYF
NA,TRBJ1-2,few,TRBV15,TGTGCCACCAGCAGAGATCAGGAGATGGGCTACACCTTC,CATSRDQEMGYTF
TRBD1,TRBJ2-3,NA,TRBV6-1,TGTGCCAGCACCTCCGGGACAGGGCTCGCAGATACGCAGTATTTT,CASTSGTGLADTQYF
NA,TRBJ2-5,few,TRBV7-2,TGTGCCAGCAGCTTAGAAGGCAGGGGAGCGGAGACCCAGTACTTC,CASSLEGRGAETQYF
TRBD2,TRBJ2-7,NA,TRBV7-9,TGTGCCAGCAGCTTAGGCGGGAGGAGCTACGAGCAGTACTTC,CASSLGGRSYEQYF
TRBD2,TRBJ2-1,few,TRBV2,TGTGCCAGCAGCGTCCCGGGACTAGCGACTGAGCAGTTCTTC,CASSVPGLATEQFF
NA,TRBJ2-1,NA,TRBV5-1,TGCGCCAGCAGCTTTACGACAAAAAACAATGAGCAGTTCTTC,CASSFTTKNNEQFF
TRBD2,TRBJ2-1,few,TRBV5-1,TGCGCCAGCAGCTTGGTGGGTGTAGGACTAGCTCTTGAGCAGTTCTTC,CASSLVGVGLALEQFF
TRBD2,TRBJ2-2,few,TRBV2,TGTGCCAGCAATCCGGGGGGTGCCGGGGAGCTGTTTTTT,CASNPGGAGELFF
TRBD2,TRBJ2-5,few,TRBV12-3/TRBV12-4,TGTGCCAGCAGTTTACAACTAGCGGGAGCAGGAAGGGAGACCCAGTACTTC,CASSLQLAGAGRETQYF
NA,TRBJ2-3,NA,TRBV20-1,TGCAGTGCTTTCGAAGAGGAGTATTTT,CSAFEEEYF
NA,TRBJ2-3,NA,TRBV20-1,TGCAGTGCTAGACAAGGGAGCACAGATACGCAGTATTTT,CSARQGSTDTQYF
NA,TRBJ2-1,NA,TRBV5-1,TGCGCCAGCAGCAAACAAGCGGAGCCAAGTTACAATGAGCAGTTCTTC,CASSKQAEPSYNEQFF
NA,TRBJ2-1,NA,TRBV4-1,TGCGCCAGCAGCCAAGAATCCCGTAACAATGAGCAGTTCTTC,CASSQESRNNEQFF
TRBD2,TRBJ2-5,NA,TRBV5-1,TGCGCCAGCAGCAAAGGACTAGCGGGCCCCCAAGAGACCCAGTACTTC,CASSKGLAGPQETQYF
NA,TRBJ2-2,NA,TRBV12-3/TRBV12-4,TGTGCCACCGCAGGTCTTCACACCGGGGAGCTGTTTTTT,CATAGLHTGELFF
TRBD2,TRBJ2-1,few,TRBV24-1,TGTGCCACCAGTGACTCTAGCGGGAGGATGAATGAGCAGTTCTTC,CATSDSSGRMNEQFF
TRBD1,TRBJ1-1,NA,TRBV20-1,TGCAGTGCCAGTGGACAGGGGGCGAGGGCTTTCTTT,CSASGQGARAFF
NA,TRBJ2-1,NA,TRBV7-9,TGTGCCAGCAGCTTAGGCGTCTCGTTATCCTACAATGAGCAGTTCTTC,CASSLGVSLSYNEQFF
TRBD2,TRBJ2-1,NA,TRBV5-1,TGCGCCAGCAGCTTGGCTAGCGGGAGAGGCGATGAGCAGTTCTTC,CASSLASGRGDEQFF
NA,TRBJ2-1,NA,TRBV20-1,TGCAGTGCTAGTAGTCCACTAGCTTACAATGAGCAGTTCTTC,CSASSPLAYNEQFF
TRBD2,TRBJ2-1,few,TRBV20-1,TGCAGTGCTACGGGACTAGCGGGAGGATTTTCCTACAATGAGCAGTTCTTC,CSATGLAGGFSYNEQFF
NA,TRBJ2-7,NA,TRBV6-2/TRBV6-3,TGTGCCAGTTACAAGGTGACGGAAAGTAGCTCCTACGAGCAGTACTTC,CASYKVTESSSYEQYF
TRBD1,TRBJ2-5,NA,TRBV5-5,TGTGCCAGCAGCGCGGCCGGGACAGGGCAGGAGACCCAGTACTTC,CASSAAGTGQETQYF
NA,TRBJ2-1,NA,TRBV9,TGTGCCAGCAGCGTAGGGTCGGGGCTCATGGCGGGCAATGAGCAGTTCTTC,CASSVGSGLMAGNEQFF
TRBD1,TRBJ2-1,few,TRBV29-1,TGCAGCCTCATAGGGGGCCTATCATTTAACAATGAGCAGTTCTTC,CSLIGGLSFNNEQFF
NA,TRBJ1-1,NA,TRBV12-3/TRBV12-4,TGTGCCAGCAGTCCCCCGGGAGGGGGAGCTTTCTTT,CASSPPGGGAFF
NA,TRBJ2-3,NA,TRBV20-1,TGCAGTGCTAGAGATCACGGCAGGGGTGGCACAGATACGCAGTATTTT,CSARDHGRGGTDTQYF
NA,TRBJ1-5,NA,TRBV27,TGTGCCAGCAGTCCCTCCCAGGGTCGGAATCAGCCCCAGCATTTT,CASSPSQGRNQPQHF
TRBD1,TRBJ2-7,few,TRBV2,TGTGCCAGCACTCCGGGACAGTGGTCCACCTACGAGCAGTACTTC,CASTPGQWSTYEQYF